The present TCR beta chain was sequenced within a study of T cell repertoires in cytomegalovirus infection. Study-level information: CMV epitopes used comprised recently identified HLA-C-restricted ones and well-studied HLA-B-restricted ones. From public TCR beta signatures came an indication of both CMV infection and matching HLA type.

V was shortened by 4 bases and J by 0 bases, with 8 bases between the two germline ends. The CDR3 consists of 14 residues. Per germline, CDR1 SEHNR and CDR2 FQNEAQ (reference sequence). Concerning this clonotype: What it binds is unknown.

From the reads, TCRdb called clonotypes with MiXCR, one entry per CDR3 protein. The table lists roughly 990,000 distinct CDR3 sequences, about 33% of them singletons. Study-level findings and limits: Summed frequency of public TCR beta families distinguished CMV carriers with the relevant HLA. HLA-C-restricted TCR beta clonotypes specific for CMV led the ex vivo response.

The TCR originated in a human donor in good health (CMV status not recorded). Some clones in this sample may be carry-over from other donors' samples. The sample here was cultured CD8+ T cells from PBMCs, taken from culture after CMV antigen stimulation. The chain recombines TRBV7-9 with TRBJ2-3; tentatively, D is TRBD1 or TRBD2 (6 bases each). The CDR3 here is CASSWRGSTDTQYF. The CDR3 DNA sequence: TGTGCCAGCAGCTGGAGGGGGAGCACAGATACGCAGTATTTT.